Below are 3 T cell receptor beta chains sequenced from a single sample in a study of T cell repertoires in cytomegalovirus infection. These TCRs are of unknown antigen specificity. Each CDR3 protein gets one entry after TCRdb re-called the reads with MiXCR. The sample lists 650,000 to 850,000 distinct CDR3 sequences; approximately 32% were seen once. Sequenced here: cultured CD8+ T cells from PBMCs, sampled from culture after CMV antigen stimulation. All receptors come from a human donor in good health (CMV status not recorded). Some clones in this sample may be carry-over from other donors' samples.

The V call is TRBV12-3 or TRBV12-4, the J call TRBJ2-5; D not resolved. V was pared by 6 bases and J by 1 base, with 12 bases between. This CDR3 is 14 amino acids long. The CDR3 sequence: CASSTDPSQETQYF. In nucleotides, the CDR3 is TGTGCCAGCAGCACGGACCCTTCCCAAGAGACCCAGTACTTC.

This chain joins TRBV6-2 or TRBV6-3 and TRBJ2-3, with a weak D call TRBD2 (5 bases). Germline CDR1 MNHEY, CDR2 SVGEGT. V dropped 6 bases and J dropped 2 bases, with 15 bases sitting between them. There are 15 residues in the CDR3. The DNA of the CDR3 is TGTGCCAGCAGGCGAGGGTCCTGGGACACAGATACGCAGTATTTT. Residues: CASRRGSWDTDTQYF.

This clonotype was detected many times. V is TRBV7-8 and J is TRBJ2-2; 8 bases line up with TRBD2. The junction had 11 bases not matched to a gene; V was cut back by 2 bases and J by 3 bases. In germline, CDR1 is SGHVS, CDR2 FQNEAQ. The CDR3 loop spans 18 amino acids. The CDR3 loop is CASSLPRGGLAHTGELFF. CDR3 in DNA: TGTGCCAGCAGCTTACCACGGGGGGGCCTAGCTCACACCGGGGAGCTGTTTTTT.